These 25 T cell receptor beta chains were sequenced from one sample in a study of blood T cell repertoires in COVID-19. Only in-frame clones appear in the TCRdb table, and some are missing; sequencing was by immunoSEQ multiplex PCR. This sample has fewer than 400,000 clones, with around 82% found just once. The sample comprised peripheral blood. The source of these receptors is a man aged 25-45 years with active or convalescent COVID-19.

V usage is TRBV4-1 and J usage is TRBJ1-2, with TRBD1 identical over 7 bases. Per the germline V gene, CDR1 is MGHRA and CDR2 is YSYEKL. This CDR3 contains 15 residues. The V and J ends lost 1 base and 5 bases, in that order; junction bases with no gene match: 7. CDR3 in DNA: TGCGCCAGCAGCCAAGCCGACAGGGCGGGATATGGCTACACCTTC. This codes for CASSQADRAGYGYTF.

The chain uses TRBV6-5 and TRBJ2-5; D gene uncertain. The CDR3 consists of 13 residues. CDR1 is MNHEY and CDR2 is SVGAGI in the germline V gene. V lost 4 bases, J lost 4 bases, and 10 bases lay in between. The CDR3: CASSLLRGETQYF. DNA of the CDR3: TGTGCCAGCAGTTTGTTACGAGGAGAGACCCAGTACTTC.

The rearrangement uses TRBV9 and TRBJ1-6; 8 bases agree with TRBD1. Germline CDR1 SGDLS, CDR2 YYNGEE. This CDR3 is built from 14 residues. The ends lost 3 bases at V and 9 bases at J; junction bases unmatched: 5. CDR3 nucleotides: TGTGCCAGCAGCGAAGGACAGGGTTTTTCACCCCTCCACTTT. It is translated as CASSEGQGFSPLHF.

This chain links TRBV11-3 with TRBJ1-1, with D possibly TRBD1 on 5 matching bases. The CDR3 is made up of 13 amino acids. Trimming took off 8 bases at V and 4 bases at J, with 14 bases between the two ends. Germline CDR1 reads SGHNT; CDR2 reads YENEEA. In DNA, the CDR3 is TGTGCCAGCGCCTTCGGGACTCTCACTGAAGCTTTCTTT. Amino acids: CASAFGTLTEAFF. The full variable domain, in which reference TRBV11-3 and TRBJ1-1 provide the parts outside the CDR3, is EAGVVQSPRYKIIEKKQPVAFWCNPISGHNTLYWYLQNLGQGPELLIRYENEEAVDDSQLPKDRFSAERLKGVDSTLKIQPAELGDSAVYLCASAFGTLTEAFFGQGTRLTVV.

The chain uses TRBV18 and TRBJ2-7, with 9 nucleotides matching TRBD1. Trimming at V came to 0 bases and at J to 3 bases, leaving 9 bases not matched to a gene. Per the germline V gene, CDR1 is KGHSH and CDR2 is LQKENI. CDR3 length: 17 residues. This CDR3 is CASSPPLTGGAIYEQYF. The CDR3 bases are TGTGCCAGCTCACCACCGTTGACAGGGGGGGCCATCTACGAGCAGTACTTC. Based on the CDR3 plus reference TRBV18 and TRBJ2-7, the full variable domain is NAGVMQNPRHLVRRRGQEARLRCSPMKGHSHVYWYRQLPEEGLKFMVYLQKENIIDESGMPKERFSAEFPKEGPSILRIQQVVRGDSAAYFCASSPPLTGGAIYEQYFGPGTRLTVT.

This clone is labeled medium-sized (0.01 to 0.1%). The chain has TRBV7-6 and TRBJ1-3; D might be TRBD1 (6 bases). This CDR3 is 15 amino acids long. The V end was cut by 5 bases, the J end by 1 base, with 12 bases between. Per the germline V gene, CDR1 is SGHVS and CDR2 is FNYEAQ. The chain's CDR3 is CASSAATGSGNTIYF. CDR3 in DNA: TGTGCCAGCAGCGCGGCAACAGGGTCTGGAAACACCATATATTTT.

The chain recombines TRBV2 with TRBJ2-1; TRBD2 aligns across 9 bases. Germline V lookup: CDR1 SNHLY, CDR2 FYNNEI. The length of the CDR3 is 15 residues. The V and J ends lost 4 bases and 4 bases, in that order; junction bases with no gene match: 5. This chain's CDR3 is CASSVEREAYNEQFF. The CDR3 DNA is TGTGCCAGCAGTGTAGAGCGGGAGGCTTACAATGAGCAGTTCTTC.

The V and J genes are TRBV11-3 and TRBJ2-7; tentative D call: TRBD1 (5 bases). The germline CDR1 and CDR2 sequences are SGHNT and YENEEA. CDR3 length equals 16 residues. With 3 bases removed from V and 0 bases from J, the gap between germline ends came to 15 bases. The CDR3 reads CASSFPTGLSSYEQYF. The DNA of the CDR3 is TGTGCCAGCAGCTTTCCAACAGGCCTGAGCTCCTACGAGCAGTACTTC. The entire variable domain, with the rest obtained from reference TRBV11-3 and TRBJ2-7, is as follows: EAGVVQSPRYKIIEKKQPVAFWCNPISGHNTLYWYLQNLGQGPELLIRYENEEAVDDSQLPKDRFSAERLKGVDSTLKIQPAELGDSAVYLCASSFPTGLSSYEQYFGPGTRLTVT.

The rearrangement uses TRBV28 and TRBJ1-4; 9 nucleotides line up with TRBD1. V lost 0 bases, J lost 8 bases, and 10 bases stayed unmatched. In germline, CDR1 is MDHEN, CDR2 SYDVKM. The CDR3 totals 17 residues. The chain's CDR3 is CASSLWGPRDREEKLFF. The CDR3 nucleotides read TGTGCCAGCAGTTTATGGGGCCCCCGGGACAGGGAGGAAAAACTGTTTTTT.

The chain links TRBV7-8 to TRBJ2-2, with D perhaps TRBD2 (5 bases). Germline assignment: CDR1 SGHVS and CDR2 FQNEAQ. The CDR3 sequence is 13 residues long. Trimming took 6 bases from V and 6 from J, leaving 11 bases between them. Here the CDR3 reads CASSSGSPGELFF. The CDR3 DNA follows: TGTGCCAGCAGTTCGGGGAGCCCCGGGGAGCTGTTTTTT.

The CDR3 loop reads CASSRGQGRQPQHF. In nucleotides, the CDR3 is TGTGCCAGCAGCCGGGGACAGGGCAGACAGCCCCAGCATTTT. The V gene is TRBV5-6, the J gene TRBJ1-5, with TRBD1 identical over 9 bases. The germline V gene encodes CDR1 SGHDT and CDR2 YYEEEE. This CDR3 comprises 14 residues. Losses at the gene ends were 4 bases for V and 7 bases for J; bases not matched to a gene: 6.

This clone was counted only a few times. This sequence joins TRBV6-2 or TRBV6-3 and TRBJ2-2; 7 bases fit TRBD1. The germline CDR1 and CDR2 sequences are MNHEY and SVGEGT. V lost 5 bases to trimming and J lost 0 bases; unmatched junction nucleotides: 6. The CDR3 runs to 16 residues. DNA for the CDR3: TGTGCCAGCAGTACCACAGGGGATTCGAACACCGGGGAGCTGTTTTTT. It encodes CASSTTGDSNTGELFF.

CDR3 nucleotide sequence: TGTGCCAGCAGTTCTTCTGAGGCCGGCTCCTACAATGAGCAGTTCTTC. It specifies CASSSSEAGSYNEQFF. V gene TRBV27 combines with J gene TRBJ2-1; D gene unclear. This CDR3 region has 16 residues. CDR1 MNHEY and CDR2 SMNVEV come from the germline V gene (reference sequence). Trimming took 4 bases from V and 0 from J, leaving 13 bases between them.

The sample holds one count of this clone. The J gene is TRBJ1-5, the V gene TRBV30; 7 nucleotides line up with TRBD1. Per the germline V gene, CDR1 is GTSNPN and CDR2 is SVGIG (reference sequence). The CDR3 is made up of 15 amino acids. Trimming at V came to 4 bases and at J to 0 bases, leaving 6 bases not matched to a gene. The CDR3: CAWKTGALSNQPQHF. The CDR3 DNA reads TGTGCCTGGAAAACAGGGGCGCTTAGCAATCAGCCCCAGCATTTT.

The chain employs TRBV21-1 and TRBJ2-1; the table's D call of TRBD1 was not tested on the DNA. TRBV21-1 has pseudogene status. This CDR3 spans 15 amino acids. The CDR3 spells CASSKGGRSYNEQFF. The CDR3 DNA reads TGTGCCAGCAGCAAAGGGGGGCGCTCCTACAATGAGCAGTTCTTC.

The CDR3 DNA is TGTGCCAGCAGCTTATGGGGGACAGGTGAAAACATTCAGTACTTC. Translated: CASSLWGTGENIQYF. J is TRBJ2-4 and V is TRBV7-2; 8 bases are shared with TRBD1. The CDR3 consists of 15 residues. Germline CDR1 is SGHTA and CDR2 is FQGNSA. V lost 2 bases and J lost 5; bases outside the gene matches: 5.

V usage is TRBV4-2 and J usage is TRBJ1-1; a weak D match, TRBD1 (5 bases). The ends were cut back, 1 base at V and 3 bases at J, with 12 bases in the middle. Germline CDR1 is LGHNA and CDR2 is YNFKEQ. The CDR3 runs 15 residues. The CDR3: CASSQVGRADTEAFF. CDR3 DNA: TGTGCCAGCAGCCAAGTCGGCAGGGCGGACACTGAAGCTTTCTTT.

V and J are TRBV19 and TRBJ1-1, with a weak D call TRBD1 (5 bases). The CDR3 loop spans 14 amino acids. Trimming removed 5 bases at V and 4 bases at J, with 14 bases between. From germline, CDR1 is LNHDA and CDR2 SQIVND (reference sequence). As DNA, the CDR3 is TGTGCCAGTAGTCCCGCAGGGTGGCCCACTGAAGCTTTCTTT. Protein sequence: CASSPAGWPTEAFF.

The rearrangement uses TRBV7-9 and TRBJ2-1, with a weak D call TRBD2 (7 bases). V lost 5 bases to trimming and J lost 4 bases, with 15 bases between them. This CDR3 comprises 15 residues. Germline V gives CDR1 SEHNR, CDR2 FQNEAQ (reference sequence). The CDR3 loop is CASSVVGGGYNEQFF. The CDR3 DNA follows: TGTGCCAGCAGCGTCGTAGGGGGAGGGTACAATGAGCAGTTCTTC. The full variable domain, with the rest looked up from reference TRBV7-9 and TRBJ2-1, is DTGVSQNPRHKITKRGQNVTFRCDPISEHNRLYWYRQTLGQGPEFLTYFQNEAQLEKSRLLSDRFSAERPKGSFSTLEIQRTEQGDSAMYLCASSVVGGGYNEQFFGPGTRLTVL.

This clone was seen a single time. The CDR3 DNA follows: TGTGCCAGCAGCTTAATTCCGACAGGGAGCACTGAAGCTTTCTTT. Encoded protein: CASSLIPTGSTEAFF. J is TRBJ1-1 and V is TRBV5-5, with 7 bases matching TRBD1. The CDR3 length is 15 residues. Germline CDR1 SGHKS, CDR2 YYEKEE (reference sequence). Trimming removed 2 bases from V and 4 bases from J; junction bases left unmatched: 8.

Turning to this clone: Other DNA variants within this sample encode the same CDR3. J is TRBJ2-7 and V is TRBV20-1; tentative D call: TRBD1 (5 bases). This CDR3 spans 11 amino acids. Trimming pared 5 bases from V and 3 bases from J, leaving 8 bases between. Germline V gene sequence: CDR1 DFQATT, CDR2 SNEGSKA (reference sequence). This chain's CDR3 is CSASDSYEQYF. CDR3 sequence (DNA): TGCAGTGCTTCCGACAGCTACGAGCAGTACTTC.

This clone was seen only once. This sequence joins TRBV5-5 and TRBJ2-2; D may be TRBD2 (6 bases). This CDR3 is built from 14 residues. V dropped 2 bases and J dropped 6 bases, with 11 bases sitting between them. Germline V gene lookup returns CDR1 SGHKS and CDR2 YYEKEE (reference sequence). CDR3 residues: CASSFTSPPGELFF. Here the CDR3 DNA reads TGTGCCAGCAGCTTCACTAGCCCCCCCGGGGAGCTGTTTTTT.

The V and J genes are TRBV12-3 or TRBV12-4 and TRBJ2-5; D is ambiguous. V lost 2 bases and J 5 bases, leaving 9 bases between the germline ends. The CDR3 sequence is 13 residues long. CDR3 region: CASSLNNGETQYF. The DNA of the CDR3 is TGTGCCAGCAGTTTAAATAACGGGGAGACCCAGTACTTC.

V is TRBV19 and J is TRBJ1-2; D unclear. The CDR3 has 14 residues. The V gene's germline CDR1 is LNHDA and CDR2 SQIVND (reference sequence). Trimming removed 1 base at V and 4 bases at J, with 10 bases between. CDR3 bases: TGTGCCAGTAGTATAGTTGCGGGAAGCTATGGCTACACCTTC. Its protein is CASSIVAGSYGYTF.

The chain carries TRBV27 and TRBJ2-3, with D maybe TRBD2 (6 bases). Looked up from germline, CDR1 is MNHEY and CDR2 is SMNVEV (reference sequence). With 6 bases removed from V and 5 bases from J, the gap between germline ends came to 15 bases. This CDR3 spans 14 amino acids. CDR3 in DNA: TGTGCCAGCAGATCCGGTGGGAGGAGAGATACGCAGTATTTT. Protein product: CASRSGGRRDTQYF.